This TCR beta chain was identified during a study of blood T cell repertoires in COVID-19. Study as a whole: Sites across the United States, Italy and Spain contributed samples from acute and convalescent COVID-19. PBMCs, B-cell-depleted T cells, or T cells provided the cDNA or gDNA that made up the material.

Generated by immunoSEQ multiplex PCR, the TCRdb table keeps only in-frame clones and is missing some. This repertoire shows about half a million clones, approximately 85% found once; its top ten account for about 3%. This CDR3 spans 13 amino acids. CDR1 and CDR2 from the germline V gene are MNHNY and SVGAGI (reference sequence). V was cut by 0 bases and J by 6 bases, with 6 bases left in between. The gene calls are TRBV6-6 and TRBJ2-1, with unresolved D. The sequencing sample was made of peripheral blood. This TCR came from a human donor in a cohort sampled during active COVID-19. The CDR3 DNA sequence: TGTGCCAGCAGTTACTCGAGCTTCAATGAGCAGTTCTTC. The encoded protein is CASSYSSFNEQFF.